This T cell receptor (beta chain) is from a study of cytomegalovirus exposure and HLA in healthy donors. Across the whole study: Later analysis reported that the roughly 110 validation repertoires shared the platform of the 650 to 700 first-cohort repertoires.

TCRdb's copy holds only in-frame clones and misses some; the assay was immunoSEQ multiplex PCR. This sample has roughly 64,000 clones, with over 85% found just once. The CDR3 sequence is 19 residues long. Germline CDR1 is MNHNS and CDR2 is SASEGT. Trimming at V came to 0 bases and at J to 10 bases, leaving 17 bases not matched to a gene. Broader study findings: The majority of TCR sequences were rare, yet some public TCRs appeared in many donors. Associated with cytomegalovirus, according to the listing, were 170 or so TCR beta chains. Specificity of a few CMV-associated chains for CMV antigens was verified in vitro.

As for this clone: Its antigen is as yet unknown.

This clonotype originated in a woman in her late teens or twenties in good health and CMV-seropositive. This sequence joins TRBV6-1 and TRBJ2-1, with 11 bases aligning to TRBD2. Sequencing used PBMCs. This CDR3 is CASSEAQRLAGGEKGEQFF. CDR3 nucleotides: TGTGCCAGCAGTGAAGCCCAACGTTTAGCGGGAGGGGAGAAAGGGGAGCAGTTCTTC.